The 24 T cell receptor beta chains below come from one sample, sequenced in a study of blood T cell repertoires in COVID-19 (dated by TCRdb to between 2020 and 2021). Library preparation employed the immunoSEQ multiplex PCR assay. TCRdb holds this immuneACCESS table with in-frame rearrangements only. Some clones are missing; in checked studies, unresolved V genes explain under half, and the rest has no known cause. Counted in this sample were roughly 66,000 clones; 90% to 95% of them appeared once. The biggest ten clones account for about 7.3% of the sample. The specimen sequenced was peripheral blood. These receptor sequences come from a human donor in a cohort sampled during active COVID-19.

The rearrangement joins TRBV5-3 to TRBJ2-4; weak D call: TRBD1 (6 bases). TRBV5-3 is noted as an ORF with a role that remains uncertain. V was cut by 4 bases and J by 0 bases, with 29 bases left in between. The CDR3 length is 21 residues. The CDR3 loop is CARSLGAPGHGPTLAKNIQYF. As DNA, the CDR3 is TGTGCCAGAAGCCTTGGTGCCCCGGGACACGGGCCAACTCTAGCCAAAAACATTCAGTACTTC.

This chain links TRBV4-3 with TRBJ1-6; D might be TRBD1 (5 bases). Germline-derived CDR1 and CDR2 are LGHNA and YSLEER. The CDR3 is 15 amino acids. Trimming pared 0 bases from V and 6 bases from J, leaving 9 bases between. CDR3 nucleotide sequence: TGCGCCAGCAGCCAAGAAACAGGCTTTAATTCACCCCTCCACTTT. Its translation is CASSQETGFNSPLHF.

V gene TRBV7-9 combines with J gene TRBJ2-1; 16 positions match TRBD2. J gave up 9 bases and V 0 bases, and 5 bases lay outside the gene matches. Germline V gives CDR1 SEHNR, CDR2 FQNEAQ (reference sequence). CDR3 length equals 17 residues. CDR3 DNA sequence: TGTGCCAGCAGCTTAGCCTCCGGGACTAGCGGGGGGGGTGAGCAGTTCTTC. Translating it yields CASSLASGTSGGGEQFF.

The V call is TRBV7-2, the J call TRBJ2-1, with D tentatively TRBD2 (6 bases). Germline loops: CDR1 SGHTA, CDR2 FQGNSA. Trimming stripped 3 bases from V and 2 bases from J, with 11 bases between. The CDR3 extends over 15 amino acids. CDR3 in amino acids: CASSLATRTYNEQFF. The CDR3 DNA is TGTGCCAGCAGCTTGGCGACTAGAACCTACAATGAGCAGTTCTTC.

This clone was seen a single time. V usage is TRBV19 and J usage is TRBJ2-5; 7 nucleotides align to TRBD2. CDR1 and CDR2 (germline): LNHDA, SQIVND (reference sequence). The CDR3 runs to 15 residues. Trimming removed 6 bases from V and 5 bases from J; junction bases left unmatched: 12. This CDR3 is CASRPPGLPEETQYF. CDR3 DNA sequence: TGTGCCAGTAGGCCGCCGGGACTACCCGAGGAGACCCAGTACTTC.

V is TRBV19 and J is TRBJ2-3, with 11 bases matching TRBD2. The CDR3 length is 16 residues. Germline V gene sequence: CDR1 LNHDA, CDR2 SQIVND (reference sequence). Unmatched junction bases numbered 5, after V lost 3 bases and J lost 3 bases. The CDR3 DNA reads TGTGCCAGTAGTATTTCAACTAGCGGGAGTACAGATACGCAGTATTTT. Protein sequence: CASSISTSGSTDTQYF.

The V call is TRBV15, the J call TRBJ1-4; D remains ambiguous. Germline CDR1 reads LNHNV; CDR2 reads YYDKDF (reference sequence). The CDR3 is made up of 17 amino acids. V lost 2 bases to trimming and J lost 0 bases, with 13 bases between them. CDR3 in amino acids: CATSRTPDSPTNEKLFF. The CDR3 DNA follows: TGTGCCACCAGCAGAACCCCAGACTCTCCAACTAATGAAAAACTGTTTTTT. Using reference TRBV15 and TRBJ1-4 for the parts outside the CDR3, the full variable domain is DAMVIQNPRYQVTQFGKPVTLSCSQTLNHNVMYWYQQKSSQAPKLLFHYYDKDFNNEADTPDNFQSRRPNTSFCFLDIRSPGLGDTAMYLCATSRTPDSPTNEKLFFGSGTQLSVL.

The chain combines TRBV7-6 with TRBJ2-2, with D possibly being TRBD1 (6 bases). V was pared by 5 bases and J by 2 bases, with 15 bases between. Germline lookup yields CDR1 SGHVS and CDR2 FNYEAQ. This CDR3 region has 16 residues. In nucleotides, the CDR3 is TGTGCCAGCAGCCCCCAGGGGAGTCTCAACACCGGGGAGCTGTTTTTT. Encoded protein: CASSPQGSLNTGELFF.

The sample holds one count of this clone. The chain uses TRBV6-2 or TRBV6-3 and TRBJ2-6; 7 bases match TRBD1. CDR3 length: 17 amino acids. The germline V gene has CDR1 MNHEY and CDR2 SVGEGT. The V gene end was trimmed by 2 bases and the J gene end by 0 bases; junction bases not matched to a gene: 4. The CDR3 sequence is CASSYRGQISGANVLTF. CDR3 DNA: TGTGCCAGCAGTTACCGGGGACAGATCTCTGGGGCCAACGTCCTGACTTTC.

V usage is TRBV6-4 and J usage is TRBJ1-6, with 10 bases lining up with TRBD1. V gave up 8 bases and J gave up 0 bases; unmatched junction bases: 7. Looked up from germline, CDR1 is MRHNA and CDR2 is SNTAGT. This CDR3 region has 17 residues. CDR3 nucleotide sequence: TGTGCCAGCCCCGGGACAGGGGCCCCCTCCTATAATTCACCCCTCCACTTT. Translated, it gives CASPGTGAPSYNSPLHF.

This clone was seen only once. The CDR3 loop reads CASSLYRQGYGYTF. CDR3 nucleotide sequence: TGCGCCAGCAGCTTGTACAGGCAGGGTTATGGCTACACCTTC. The J gene is TRBJ1-2, the V gene TRBV5-1, with D possibly TRBD1 on 5 matching bases. The germline V gene has CDR1 SGHRS and CDR2 YFSETQ. This CDR3 has 14 residues. V lost 1 base and J 5 bases, leaving 12 bases between the germline ends.

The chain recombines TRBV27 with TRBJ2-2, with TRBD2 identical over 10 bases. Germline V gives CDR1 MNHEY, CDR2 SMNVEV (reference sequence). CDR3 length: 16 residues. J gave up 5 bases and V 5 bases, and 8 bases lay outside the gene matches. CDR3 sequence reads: CASSPIAGGGTGELFF. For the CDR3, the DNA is TGTGCCAGCAGTCCCATAGCGGGAGGAGGTACCGGGGAGCTGTTTTTT.

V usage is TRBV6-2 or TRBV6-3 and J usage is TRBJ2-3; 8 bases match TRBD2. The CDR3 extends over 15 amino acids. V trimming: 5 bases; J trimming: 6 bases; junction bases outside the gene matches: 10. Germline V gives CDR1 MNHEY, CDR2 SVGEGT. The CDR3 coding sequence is TGTGCCAGCAGTGGCGGACTAGCCCTCCGGGATACGCAGTATTTT. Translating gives CASSGGLALRDTQYF.

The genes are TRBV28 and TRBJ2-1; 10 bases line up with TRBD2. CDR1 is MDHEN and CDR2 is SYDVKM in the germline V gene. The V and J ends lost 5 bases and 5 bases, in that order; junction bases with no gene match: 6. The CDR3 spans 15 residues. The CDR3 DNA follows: TGTGCCAGCAGTCTCCCTAGCGGGAGAAACAATGAGCAGTTCTTC. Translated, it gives CASSLPSGRNNEQFF.

The CDR3 protein is CASSLTSGTYNEQFF. CDR3 sequence (DNA): TGCGCCAGCAGCTTAACTAGCGGAACCTACAATGAGCAGTTCTTC. V and J are TRBV5-1 and TRBJ2-1, with 8 nucleotides matching TRBD2. Germline assignment: CDR1 SGHRS and CDR2 YFSETQ. The CDR3 is 15 amino acids. V lost 2 bases, J lost 2 bases, and 3 bases stayed unmatched.

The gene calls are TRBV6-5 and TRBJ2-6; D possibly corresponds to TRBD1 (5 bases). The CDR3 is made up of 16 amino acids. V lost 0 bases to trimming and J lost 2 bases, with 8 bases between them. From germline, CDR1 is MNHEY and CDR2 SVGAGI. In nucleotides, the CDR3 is TGTGCCAGCAGTTACTCCTCAGGGACTGGGGCCAACGTCCTGACTTTC. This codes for CASSYSSGTGANVLTF.

CDR3 amino acids: CASSLTFGQGYEQYF. The CDR3 nucleotides read TGTGCCAGCAGCTTAACGTTCGGACAGGGCTACGAGCAGTACTTC. The chain combines TRBV7-2 with TRBJ2-7, with 8 bases lining up with TRBD1. The V gene's germline CDR1 is SGHTA and CDR2 FQGNSA. The V segment lost 2 bases and the J segment 3 bases; nucleotides outside the gene matches: 6. The CDR3 extends over 15 amino acids.

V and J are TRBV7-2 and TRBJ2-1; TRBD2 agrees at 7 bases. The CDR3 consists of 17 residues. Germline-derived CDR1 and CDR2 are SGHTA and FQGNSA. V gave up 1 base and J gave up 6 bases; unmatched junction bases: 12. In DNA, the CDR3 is TGTGCCAGCAGCTTAGGGTTTCTGCGGGAGCAATTCAATGAGCAGTTCTTC. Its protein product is CASSLGFLREQFNEQFF.

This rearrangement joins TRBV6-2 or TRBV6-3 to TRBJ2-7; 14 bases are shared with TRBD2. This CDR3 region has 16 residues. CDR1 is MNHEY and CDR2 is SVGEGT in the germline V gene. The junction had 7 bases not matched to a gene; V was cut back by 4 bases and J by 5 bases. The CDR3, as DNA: TGTGCCAGCAGTTCTGGGACTAGCGGGAGTATCCACGAGCAGTACTTC. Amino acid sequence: CASSSGTSGSIHEQYF.

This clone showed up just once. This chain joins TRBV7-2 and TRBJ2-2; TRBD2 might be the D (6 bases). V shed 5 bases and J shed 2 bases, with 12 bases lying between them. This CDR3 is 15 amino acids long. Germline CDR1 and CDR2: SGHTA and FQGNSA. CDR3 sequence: CASSPLGGNTGELFF. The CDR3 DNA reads TGTGCCAGCAGCCCCTTGGGGGGAAACACCGGGGAGCTGTTTTTT.

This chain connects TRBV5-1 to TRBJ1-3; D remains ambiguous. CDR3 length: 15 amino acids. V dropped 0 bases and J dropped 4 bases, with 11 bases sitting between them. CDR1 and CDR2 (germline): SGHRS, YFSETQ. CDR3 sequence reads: CASSLDYQNGNTIYF. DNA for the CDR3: TGCGCCAGCAGCTTGGACTATCAGAACGGAAACACCATATATTTT.

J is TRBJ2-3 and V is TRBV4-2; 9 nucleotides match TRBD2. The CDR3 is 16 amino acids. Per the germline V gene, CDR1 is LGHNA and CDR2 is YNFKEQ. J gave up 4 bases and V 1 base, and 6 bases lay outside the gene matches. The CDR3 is CASSQVLAGVPDTQYF. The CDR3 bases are TGTGCCAGCAGCCAAGTTTTAGCGGGAGTACCAGATACGCAGTATTTT.

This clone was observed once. The CDR3 coding sequence is TGTGCCAGTAGTATAGGGGGGACAGGGATGAACACTGAAGCTTTCTTT. Translation: CASSIGGTGMNTEAFF. The chain combines TRBV19 with TRBJ1-1; 9 bases fit TRBD1. CDR1 and CDR2 (germline): LNHDA, SQIVND (reference sequence). Trimming at V came to 1 base and at J to 0 bases, leaving 3 bases not matched to a gene. The CDR3 extends over 16 amino acids. Using reference TRBV19 and TRBJ1-1 for the parts outside the CDR3, the full variable domain is DGGITQSPKYLFRKEGQNVTLSCEQNLNHDAMYWYRQDPGQGLRLIYYSQIVNDFQKGDIAEGYSVSREKKESFPLTVTSAQKNPTAFYLCASSIGGTGMNTEAFFGQGTRLTVV.

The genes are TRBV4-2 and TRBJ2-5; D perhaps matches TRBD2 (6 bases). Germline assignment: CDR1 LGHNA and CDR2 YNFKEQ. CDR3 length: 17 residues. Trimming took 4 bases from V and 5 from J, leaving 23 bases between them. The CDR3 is CASSLIPDTQGGETQYF. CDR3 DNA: TGTGCCAGCAGCCTGATACCGGACACCCAAGGAGGGGAGACCCAGTACTTC.